The 29 T cell receptor beta chains given below trace back to one sample, sequenced in a study of blood T cells in healthy people across ages. A J-beta primer mix and a sample-barcoded 5' primer were used in a second PCR of about 7 to 12 cycles. MiXCR, run by TCRdb on the 5' RACE reads, gives a single entry per CDR3 protein. The profile shows about 1.4 million distinct CDR3 sequences, around 59% of them singletons. Sequenced: blood. These receptors were taken from a young man in good health.

The chain combines TRBV10-3 with TRBJ2-3; tentative D call: TRBD2 (5 bases). The germline V gene has CDR1 ENHRY and CDR2 SYGVKD. The CDR3 loop spans 15 amino acids. V was trimmed by 0 bases and J by 2 bases, leaving 9 bases between them. Here the CDR3 DNA reads TGTGCCATCAGTGAGTCAAGAGGGTACACAGATACGCAGTATTTT. Translated: CAISESRGYTDTQYF.

The V and J genes are TRBV10-2 and TRBJ2-3; no definite D call. Deletions cut 8 bases from V and 2 bases from J, with 11 bases between. From germline, CDR1 is WSHSY and CDR2 SAAADI. The CDR3 has 13 amino acids. CDR3 protein: CASDGPNTDTQYF. In nucleotides, the CDR3 is TGCGCCAGCGACGGACCCAACACAGATACGCAGTATTTT.

This chain's CDR3 is CSARTRANNSPLHF. The DNA of the CDR3 is TGCAGTGCTAGAACCCGGGCTAATAATTCACCCCTCCACTTT. V gene TRBV20-1 combines with J gene TRBJ1-6; no clear D gene. CDR1 and CDR2 (germline): DFQATT, SNEGSKA (reference sequence). The length of the CDR3 is 14 residues. V gave up 2 bases and J gave up 5 bases, with 10 bases separating them.

The chain is built from TRBV5-1 and TRBJ2-7, with 7 bases identical to TRBD2. The CDR3 runs 14 residues. V dropped 4 bases and J dropped 2; count of bases not matched to a gene: 6. Per germline, CDR1 SGHRS and CDR2 YFSETQ. Here the CDR3 reads CASSVRGDAYEQYF. Written as DNA, the CDR3 is TGCGCCAGCAGCGTCCGGGGGGACGCCTACGAGCAGTACTTC.

The DNA for the CDR3 is TGCGCCAGCGCGCCAGCGGGAGCCAATGAGCAGTTCTTC. It is translated as CASAPAGANEQFF. This sequence joins TRBV4-1 and TRBJ2-1; 8 bases fit TRBD2. V shed 8 bases and J 6 bases; nucleotides not matched to a gene: 6. The CDR3 has 13 amino acids. Germline lookup yields CDR1 MGHRA and CDR2 YSYEKL.

This rearrangement joins TRBV10-1 to TRBJ2-1; 7 nucleotides align to TRBD1. V lost 2 bases to trimming and J lost 5 bases; unmatched junction nucleotides: 3. The CDR3 has 14 residues. Per the germline V gene, CDR1 is WNHNN and CDR2 is SYGVQD (reference sequence). The CDR3 bases are TGCGCCAGCAGTGAGAGGGGGCTGAACAATGAGCAGTTCTTC. Amino acid sequence: CASSERGLNNEQFF.

The gene calls are TRBV27 and TRBJ1-4, with D possibly matching TRBD1 (5 bases). V lost 6 bases and J 5 bases, leaving 16 bases between the germline ends. The CDR3 extends over 15 amino acids. Germline V gene sequence: CDR1 MNHEY, CDR2 SMNVEV (reference sequence). The DNA of the CDR3 is TGTGCCAGCAGGAAACAGGACACAATAAATGAAAAACTGTTTTTT. Translation: CASRKQDTINEKLFF.

The CDR3 region is CASGLAGGLQHHEQYF. The CDR3 nucleotides read TGTGCCAGCGGACTAGCGGGGGGGCTTCAACATCACGAGCAGTACTTC. The chain is built from TRBV27 and TRBJ2-5, with 15 bases aligning to TRBD2. The closer fit of TRBJ2-7 to the DNA end suggests the J call may be wrong. Germline CDR1 is MNHEY and CDR2 is SMNVEV (reference sequence). The length of the CDR3 is 16 residues.

The chain links TRBV7-2 to TRBJ1-2; no reliable D call. The V and J ends lost 1 base and 4 bases respectively, with 13 bases between them. CDR1 is SGHTA, CDR2 FQGNSA, per germline. The CDR3 spans 15 residues. The CDR3 region is CASSLEGGPPYGYTF. CDR3 nucleotide sequence: TGTGCCAGCAGCTTAGAGGGCGGCCCCCCCTATGGCTACACCTTC. The whole variable domain, remainder taken from reference TRBV7-2 and TRBJ1-2, is GAGVSQSPSNKVTEKGKDVELRCDPISGHTALYWYRQSLGQGLEFLIYFQGNSAPDKSGLPSDRFSAERTGGSVSTLTIQRTQQEDSAVYLCASSLEGGPPYGYTFGSGTRLTVV.

This clonotype was observed a single time. This chain connects TRBV9 to TRBJ2-3; a weak D match, TRBD2 (7 bases). CDR3 size: 17 residues. The germline V gene encodes CDR1 SGDLS and CDR2 YYNGEE. The germline V and J ends were trimmed by 1 base and 1 base, with 16 bases remaining between them. CDR3 region: CASSVLSTGGRTDTQYF. The DNA of the CDR3 is TGTGCCAGCAGCGTACTCTCCACGGGGGGCCGCACAGATACGCAGTATTTT.

This clonotype was observed once. The V gene is TRBV7-9, the J gene TRBJ2-7; 8 nucleotides agree with TRBD2. The CDR3 has 13 amino acids. J gave up 7 bases and V 5 bases, and 7 bases lay outside the gene matches. CDR1 and CDR2 (germline): SEHNR, FQNEAQ (reference sequence). The CDR3 coding sequence is TGTGCCAGCAGCCTCGGGACTAGTAAGGAGCAGTACTTC. Residues: CASSLGTSKEQYF.

This clonotype was observed a handful of times. V usage is TRBV5-1 and J usage is TRBJ1-1; no firm D call. The CDR3 contains 15 residues. V dropped 0 bases and J dropped 0 bases, with 9 bases sitting between them. Germline V CDR1 and CDR2: SGHRS, YFSETQ. The CDR3 nucleotides read TGCGCCAGCAGCTTGGGTTCAGACCTGAACACTGAAGCTTTCTTT. Its translation is CASSLGSDLNTEAFF.

The rearrangement uses TRBV5-1 and TRBJ1-6, with D perhaps matching TRBD1 (6 bases). The germline V and J ends were trimmed by 6 bases and 6 bases, with 13 bases remaining between them. The CDR3 loop spans 14 amino acids. The germline gives CDR1 SGHRS, CDR2 YFSETQ. The CDR3 sequence is CASTWDTPNSPLHF. The CDR3 nucleotides read TGCGCCAGCACCTGGGACACCCCTAATTCACCCCTCCACTTT.

The J gene is TRBJ2-7, the V gene TRBV20-1; TRBD1 aligns across 8 bases. This CDR3 comprises 15 residues. V lost 3 bases to trimming and J lost 0 bases; unmatched junction nucleotides: 7. The V gene's germline CDR1 is DFQATT and CDR2 SNEGSKA (reference sequence). Here the CDR3 reads CSARGTGLSSYEQYF. The CDR3 nucleotides are TGCAGTGCTAGGGGGACAGGACTCTCCTCCTACGAGCAGTACTTC.

This chain joins TRBV7-9 and TRBJ2-1, with 9 bases matching TRBD1. The DNA end lines up better with TRBJ2-7; the J call may be wrong. This CDR3 is built from 16 residues. Germline-derived CDR1 and CDR2 are SEHNR and FQNEAQ (reference sequence). CDR3 nucleotides: TGTGCCAGCAGCGCCGGACAGGGGAAGACCTACAATGAGCAGTACTTC. It codes for CASSAGQGKTYNEQYF.

The CDR3: CASSYSVRVPNEKLFF. CDR3 DNA: TGTGCCAGCAGTTACTCTGTCAGGGTGCCTAATGAAAAACTGTTTTTT. The rearrangement joins TRBV6-5 to TRBJ1-4, with D possibly matching TRBD1 (5 bases). Per the germline V gene, CDR1 is MNHEY and CDR2 is SVGAGI. This CDR3 region has 16 residues. Trimming left V 0 bases short and J 3 bases short, with 11 bases between.

This CDR3 reads CASSPIGQGGPEAFF. The CDR3 DNA is TGTGCCAGCAGTCCGATAGGACAGGGAGGACCTGAAGCTTTCTTT. The rearrangement links TRBV27 to TRBJ1-1, with TRBD1 matching over 8 bases. This CDR3 has 15 residues. Trimming took 5 bases from V and 6 from J; bases not matched to a gene: 11. CDR1 and CDR2 from the germline V gene are MNHEY and SMNVEV (reference sequence).

This chain links TRBV29-1 with TRBJ2-3, with 12 bases identical to TRBD2. Germline CDR1 and CDR2: SQVTM and ANQGSEA. V was pared by 3 bases and J by 0 bases, with 4 bases of the junction left unmatched. This CDR3 has 16 amino acids. In nucleotides, the CDR3 is TGCAGCGTTGACGGACTAGCGGGACCAAGCACAGATACGCAGTATTTT. This encodes CSVDGLAGPSTDTQYF.

This rearrangement joins TRBV30 to TRBJ2-4, with 10 bases that match TRBD2. Judging by the DNA end, TRBJ2-7 fits better; the J call may be wrong. CDR3 size: 15 residues. The germline gives CDR1 GTSNPN, CDR2 SVGIG (reference sequence). This chain's CDR3 is CAWGGLAENSYEQYF. The CDR3, as DNA: TGTGCCTGGGGTGGACTAGCGGAGAACTCCTACGAGCAGTACTTC.

The chain uses TRBV7-9 and TRBJ2-7, with D unresolved. Deletions cut 4 bases from V and 5 bases from J, with 15 bases between. This CDR3 has 14 amino acids. Germline CDR1 is SEHNR and CDR2 is FQNEAQ (reference sequence). CDR3 coding DNA: TGTGCCAGCAGCTCAGCCCTATCACCGGACGAGCAGTACTTC. Its translation is CASSSALSPDEQYF.

The rearrangement links TRBV20-1 to TRBJ1-2; D unresolved. This CDR3 has 15 residues. The V end lost 0 bases, the J end lost 4 bases, and 15 bases lay between the germline ends. Looked up from germline, CDR1 is DFQATT and CDR2 is SNEGSKA (reference sequence). CDR3 amino acids: CSARDALRSRYGYTF. The DNA for the CDR3 is TGCAGTGCTAGAGACGCATTGCGGTCTCGCTATGGCTACACCTTC.

The V gene is TRBV12-3 or TRBV12-4, the J gene TRBJ2-3; 7 bases match TRBD2. J lost 1 base, V lost 8 bases, and 9 bases had no gene match. The CDR3 length is 15 residues. CDR3 in amino acids: CASLAVHYRTDTQYF. The CDR3 DNA reads as TGTGCCAGCCTAGCGGTCCACTACCGCACAGATACGCAGTATTTT.

The chain employs TRBV6-5 and TRBJ2-7; 7 bases are shared with TRBD2. The germline CDR1 and CDR2 sequences are MNHEY and SVGAGI. The CDR3 is 15 residues long. With 2 bases clipped from V and 3 bases from J, the junction kept 7 bases outside the gene matches. The CDR3 sequence is CASSYQGGARYEQYF. In DNA form, the CDR3 reads TGTGCCAGCAGTTACCAGGGAGGGGCACGCTACGAGCAGTACTTC.

This clonotype came up a few times. This chain joins TRBV5-1 and TRBJ2-1, with 8 bases lining up with TRBD1. V lost 5 bases, J lost 2 bases, and 3 bases stayed unmatched. The CDR3 has 14 residues. From germline, CDR1 is SGHRS and CDR2 YFSETQ. The CDR3 DNA sequence: TGCGCCAGCAGGGCGGGACAGGCCTACAATGAGCAGTTCTTC. This encodes CASRAGQAYNEQFF.

CDR3 sequence reads: CAQGGGLAGARDTQYF. CDR3 DNA sequence: TGTGCCCAAGGGGGAGGACTAGCGGGAGCCCGAGATACGCAGTATTTT. This sequence joins TRBV2 and TRBJ2-3, with 13 bases fitting TRBD2. Trimming removed 11 bases from V and 5 bases from J; junction bases left unmatched: 13. The CDR3 consists of 16 residues. Per the germline V gene, CDR1 is SNHLY and CDR2 is FYNNEI.

The V call is TRBV12-3 or TRBV12-4, the J call TRBJ1-1; D might be TRBD1 (6 bases). Deletions cut 6 bases from V and 11 bases from J, with 16 bases between. The CDR3 is 12 amino acids. The CDR3 DNA sequence: TGTGCCAGCAGCAGACAACAGGGCTCCGCTTTCTTT. Its protein product is CASSRQQGSAFF.

V is TRBV5-1 and J is TRBJ2-3; 8 bases are shared with TRBD1. Looked up from germline, CDR1 is SGHRS and CDR2 is YFSETQ. J lost 11 bases, V lost 2 bases, and 7 bases had no gene match. The CDR3 runs 13 residues. CDR3 in amino acids: CASSFLEDRVQYF. CDR3 bases: TGCGCCAGCAGCTTTCTGGAGGACAGGGTGCAGTATTTT.

The V gene is TRBV5-1, the J gene TRBJ1-4, with 7 bases identical to TRBD1. With 0 bases clipped from V and 2 bases from J, the junction kept 4 bases outside the gene matches. The CDR3 runs to 16 residues. Germline V gene lookup returns CDR1 SGHRS and CDR2 YFSETQ. Here the CDR3 reads CASSLGTGETNEKLFF. CDR3 bases: TGCGCCAGCAGCTTGGGTACAGGGGAGACTAATGAAAAACTGTTTTTT.

This sequence joins TRBV5-1 and TRBJ2-2; no definite D call. The germline V gene encodes CDR1 SGHRS and CDR2 YFSETQ. The CDR3 sequence is 12 residues long. With 2 bases removed from V and 6 bases from J, the gap between germline ends came to 5 bases. The CDR3 protein is CASSFQPGELFF. The CDR3 coding sequence is TGCGCCAGCAGCTTCCAACCCGGGGAGCTGTTTTTT.